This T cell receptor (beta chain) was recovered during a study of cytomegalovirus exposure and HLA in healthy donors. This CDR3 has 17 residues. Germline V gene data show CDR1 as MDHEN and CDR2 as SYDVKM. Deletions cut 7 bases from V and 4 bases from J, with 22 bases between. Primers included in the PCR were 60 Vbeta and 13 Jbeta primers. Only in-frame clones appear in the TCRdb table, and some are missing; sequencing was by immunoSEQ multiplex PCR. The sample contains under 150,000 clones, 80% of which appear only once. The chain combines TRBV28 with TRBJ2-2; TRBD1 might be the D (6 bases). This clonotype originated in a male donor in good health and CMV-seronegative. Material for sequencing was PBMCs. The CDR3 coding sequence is TGTGCCAGCACCTTATGGGGGCGCGCCTTGGTCACCGGGGAGCTGTTTTTT. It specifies CASTLWGRALVTGELFF.